The clone carrying this T cell receptor (beta chain) was observed at least ten times. The sample is drawn from a study of prognosis after radiotherapy for stage I lung cancer. The germline gives CDR1 SGHKS, CDR2 YYEKEE (reference sequence). The CDR3 runs 11 residues. V lost 4 bases and J lost 7, with 9 bases in between. From genomic DNA, TCR beta CDR3 was amplified by two-round multiplex PCR. The use of primers specific to each TRBV and TRBJ gene characterized first-round PCR. In TCRdb, the multiplex PCR reads were re-called with MiXCR into one record per CDR3 protein. The sample holds about 25,000 distinct CDR3 sequences, roughly 40% seen once.

The sequence derives from a donor of 50 years or more with non-small cell lung cancer. The sequences come from PBMCs, collected before or after stereotactic body radiation therapy (not recorded which). This chain links TRBV5-5 with TRBJ2-7; the D gene is possibly TRBD1 (6 bases). The CDR3 nucleotides read TGTGCCAGCAGCACCACAGGGGAGCAGTACTTC. It specifies CASSTTGEQYF.